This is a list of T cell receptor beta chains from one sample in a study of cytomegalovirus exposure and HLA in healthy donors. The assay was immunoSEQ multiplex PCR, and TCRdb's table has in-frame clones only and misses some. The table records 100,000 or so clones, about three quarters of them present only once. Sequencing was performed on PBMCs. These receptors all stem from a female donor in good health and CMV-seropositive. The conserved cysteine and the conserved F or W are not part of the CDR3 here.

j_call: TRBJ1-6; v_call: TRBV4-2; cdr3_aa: ASSQTMGGVDSPLH
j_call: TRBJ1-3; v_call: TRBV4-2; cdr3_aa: ASSQDGVGTTGNTIY
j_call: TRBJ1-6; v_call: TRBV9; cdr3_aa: ASSLQESYYNSPLH
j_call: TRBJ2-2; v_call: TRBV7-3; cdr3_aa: ASSRDRGWMSGELF
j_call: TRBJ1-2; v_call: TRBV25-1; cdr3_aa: ASSPPGGEVVGYT
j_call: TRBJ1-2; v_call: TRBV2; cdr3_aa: ASIIGPNYGYT
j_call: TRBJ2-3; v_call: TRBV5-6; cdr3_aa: ASSLTGYWADTQY
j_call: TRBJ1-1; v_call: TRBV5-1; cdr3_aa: ASSLAGRSEAF
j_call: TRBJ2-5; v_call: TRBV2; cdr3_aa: ASRHEGRGPQETQY
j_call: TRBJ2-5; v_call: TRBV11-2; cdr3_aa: ASSPNSPWLAGGKTQY
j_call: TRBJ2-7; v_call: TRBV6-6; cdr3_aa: ASSTQVGADEQY
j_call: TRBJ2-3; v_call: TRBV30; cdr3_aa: AWWYVAATDTQY
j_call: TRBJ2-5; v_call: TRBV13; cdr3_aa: ASSLAGGETQY
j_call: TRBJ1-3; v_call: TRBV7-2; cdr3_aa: ASSLGQGAHTIY
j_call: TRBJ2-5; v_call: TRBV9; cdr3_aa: ASSVSPFRGAGETQY
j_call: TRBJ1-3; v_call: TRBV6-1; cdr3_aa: ASTLDRGSGNTIY
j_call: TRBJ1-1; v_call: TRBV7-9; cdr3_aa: ASSLNSMNTEAF
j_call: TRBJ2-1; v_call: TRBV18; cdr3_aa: ASSIAGGYNEQF
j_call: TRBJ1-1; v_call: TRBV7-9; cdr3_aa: ASSYQGMNTEAF
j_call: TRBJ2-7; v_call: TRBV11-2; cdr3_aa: ASSPPGLAKTYEQY
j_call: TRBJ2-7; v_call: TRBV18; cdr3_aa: ASSRYRGAYEQY
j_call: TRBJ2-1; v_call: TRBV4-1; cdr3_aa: ASSQDDRPTNNEQF
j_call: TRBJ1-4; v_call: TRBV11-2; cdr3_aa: ASSSAGATNEKLF
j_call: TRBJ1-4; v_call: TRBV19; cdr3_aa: ATYSGTGSEKLF
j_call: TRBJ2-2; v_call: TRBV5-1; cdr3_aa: ASSLTSARAGELF
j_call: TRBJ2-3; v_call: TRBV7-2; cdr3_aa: ASSPTDTDTQY
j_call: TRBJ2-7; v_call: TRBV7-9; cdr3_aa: ASSLGAAGVLGQY
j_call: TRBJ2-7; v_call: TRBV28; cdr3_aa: ASSFVLTGVGEQY
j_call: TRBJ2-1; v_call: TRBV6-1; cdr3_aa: ASSSLAGSHNEQF